The 16 T cell receptor beta chains given below trace back to one sample, sequenced in a study of cytomegalovirus exposure and HLA in healthy donors. Vbeta (60) and Jbeta (13) primers were used in the PCR. The protocol was immunoSEQ multiplex PCR, while the TCRdb copy is restricted to in-frame clones and leaves out a portion. The data contain around 200,000 clones, around three quarters of them singletons. Sequencing was carried out using PBMCs. The receptors were sampled from a woman aged 45-60 years in good health and CMV-seronegative.

This clone was recorded once. J is TRBJ2-2 and V is TRBV5-1, with a weak D call TRBD1 (5 bases). CDR1 SGHRS and CDR2 YFSETQ come from the germline V gene. Trimming shortened V by 3 bases and J by 4 bases, and 10 bases separated the two germline ends. CDR3 length equals 14 residues. The CDR3: CASSSDRSTGELFF. CDR3 sequence (DNA): TGCGCCAGCAGCTCAGACAGATCCACCGGGGAGCTGTTTTTT.

This chain joins TRBV15 and TRBJ2-1; TRBD1 might be the D (6 bases). The CDR3 runs to 12 residues. Per the germline V gene, CDR1 is LNHNV and CDR2 is YYDKDF (reference sequence). The V and J ends lost 4 bases and 11 bases respectively, with 12 bases between them. CDR3 residues: CATSTLDRQQFF. As DNA, the CDR3 is TGTGCCACCAGCACACTCGACAGGCAGCAGTTCTTC.

V usage is TRBV28 and J usage is TRBJ1-4; D is ambiguous. V was trimmed by 7 bases and J by 3 bases, leaving 9 bases between them. The CDR3 has 13 residues. The germline gives CDR1 MDHEN, CDR2 SYDVKM. CDR3 region: CASIRGSNEKLFF. The DNA of the CDR3 is TGTGCCAGCATCCGCGGGTCTAATGAAAAACTGTTTTTT.

This chain connects TRBV4-2 to TRBJ1-4, with 10 bases fitting TRBD1. The CDR3 spans 16 residues. Trimming at V came to 3 bases and at J to 8 bases, leaving 9 bases not matched to a gene. In germline, CDR1 is LGHNA, CDR2 YNFKEQ. The CDR3, as DNA: TGTGCCAGCAGCCAGGGGGTGACAGGGGGCCGCGAAAAACTGTTTTTT. Translated: CASSQGVTGGREKLFF.

The table lists this clone with a count of one. This chain joins TRBV18 and TRBJ2-3, with 10 bases matching TRBD2. The trim removed 5 bases at V and 0 bases at J, leaving 5 bases unmatched. This CDR3 has 16 amino acids. The V gene's germline CDR1 is KGHSH and CDR2 LQKENI. CDR3 DNA sequence: TGTGCCAGCTCAGCCACTAGCGGGACGAGCACAGATACGCAGTATTTT. This encodes CASSATSGTSTDTQYF.

The rearrangement joins TRBV7-2 to TRBJ2-2; D possibly corresponds to TRBD2 (7 bases). The CDR3 runs to 17 residues. CDR1 SGHTA and CDR2 FQGNSA come from the germline V gene. Trimming left V 4 bases short and J 6 bases short, with 21 bases between. The CDR3 bases are TGTGCCAGCAGCTACAGGAAAGGGGGGGGTTCGGCCGGGGAGCTGTTTTTT. It specifies CASSYRKGGGSAGELFF.

This chain joins TRBV27 and TRBJ2-7, with 8 nucleotides matching TRBD1. V shed 5 bases and J 2 bases; nucleotides not matched to a gene: 8. Germline V gene sequence: CDR1 MNHEY, CDR2 SMNVEV (reference sequence). The CDR3 contains 15 residues. CDR3 sequence (DNA): TGTGCCAGCAGTCCTACCGGGACAGGTACCTACGAGCAGTACTTC. Protein sequence: CASSPTGTGTYEQYF.

J is TRBJ2-1 and V is TRBV6-6, with no clear D. The CDR3 loop spans 12 amino acids. Per the germline V gene, CDR1 is MNHNY and CDR2 is SVGAGI (reference sequence). Deletions cut 6 bases from V and 5 bases from J, with 8 bases between. DNA for the CDR3: TGTGCCAGCAGCCATCGGGACAATGAGCAGTTCTTC. Protein sequence: CASSHRDNEQFF.

This chain joins TRBV30 and TRBJ2-7, with D possibly TRBD1 on 5 matching bases. Trimming stripped 1 base from V and 4 bases from J, with 14 bases between. CDR3 size: 14 residues. Germline V gene lookup returns CDR1 GTSNPN and CDR2 SVGIG (reference sequence). The CDR3 nucleotides are TGTGCCTGGAGTGAAGGGGTTCAGGGTTACGAGCAGTACTTC. It translates to CAWSEGVQGYEQYF.

This rearrangement joins TRBV28 to TRBJ1-2; 7 positions match TRBD1. The CDR3 runs to 15 residues. Germline CDR1 reads MDHEN; CDR2 reads SYDVKM. V was clipped by 3 bases and J by 5 bases; unmatched bases: 9. Written as DNA, the CDR3 is TGTGCCAGCAGTTTCCCCGTTGGACAGGTGTATGGCTACACCTTC. As protein: CASSFPVGQVYGYTF.

V is TRBV27 and J is TRBJ2-7, with 7 bases lining up with TRBD1. The CDR3 runs 15 residues. Germline loops: CDR1 MNHEY, CDR2 SMNVEV (reference sequence). V trimming: 2 bases; J trimming: 3 bases; junction bases outside the gene matches: 7. CDR3 sequence reads: CASSLGDRRIYEQYF. The CDR3 region has the DNA TGTGCCAGCAGTTTAGGGGACAGAAGAATCTACGAGCAGTACTTC.

The chain joins TRBV28 to TRBJ1-5, with 11 positions matching TRBD1. This CDR3 has 15 residues. The germline V gene encodes CDR1 MDHEN and CDR2 SYDVKM. V shed 5 bases and J 6 bases; nucleotides not matched to a gene: 6. CDR3 sequence reads: CASSTDRGPVQPQHF. The CDR3, as DNA: TGTGCCAGCAGTACGGACAGGGGGCCAGTTCAGCCCCAGCATTTT.

J is TRBJ1-4 and V is TRBV9; TRBD1 matches 7 bases. Trimming removed 4 bases from V and 3 bases from J; junction bases left unmatched: 9. The CDR3 is 16 residues long. Germline V gene lookup returns CDR1 SGDLS and CDR2 YYNGEE. The CDR3 nucleotides are TGTGCCAGCAGCCACGGACAGGTTAGGTCTAATGAAAAACTGTTTTTT. Its translation: CASSHGQVRSNEKLFF.

The chain recombines TRBV6-5 with TRBJ1-4; D unresolved. Germline V CDR1 and CDR2: MNHEY, SVGAGI. Trimming took 2 bases from V and 6 from J, leaving 16 bases between them. This CDR3 is built from 16 residues. CDR3 DNA: TGTGCCAGCAGTTACGGCGGCGGAGGAGGACATGAAAAACTGTTTTTT. This translates into CASSYGGGGGHEKLFF.

This clone appeared a single time. The rearrangement joins TRBV6-1 to TRBJ1-5, with unresolved D. The CDR3 is made up of 13 amino acids. Germline-derived CDR1 and CDR2 are MNHNS and SASEGT. The germline V and J ends were trimmed by 6 bases and 1 base, with 7 bases remaining between them. CDR3 residues: CASRAVSNQPQHF. The CDR3 bases are TGTGCCAGCAGGGCAGTCAGCAATCAGCCCCAGCATTTT.

This sequence joins TRBV9 and TRBJ1-1, with 7 bases aligning to TRBD1. Germline lookup yields CDR1 SGDLS and CDR2 YYNGEE. J lost 3 bases, V lost 7 bases, and 6 bases had no gene match. The CDR3 consists of 13 residues. CDR3 region: CASGRQGDTEAFF. The DNA of the CDR3 is TGTGCCAGCGGGCGACAGGGTGACACTGAAGCTTTCTTT.